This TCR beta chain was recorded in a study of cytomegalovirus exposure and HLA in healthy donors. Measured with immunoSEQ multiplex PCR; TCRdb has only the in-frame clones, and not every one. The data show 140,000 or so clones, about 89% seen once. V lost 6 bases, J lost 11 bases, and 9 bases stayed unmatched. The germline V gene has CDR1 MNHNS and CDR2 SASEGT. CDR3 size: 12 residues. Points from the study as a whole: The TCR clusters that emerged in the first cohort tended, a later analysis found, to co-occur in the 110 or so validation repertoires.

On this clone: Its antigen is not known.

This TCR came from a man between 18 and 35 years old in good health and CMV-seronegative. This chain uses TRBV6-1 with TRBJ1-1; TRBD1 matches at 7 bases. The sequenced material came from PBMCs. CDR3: CASSTGAVDAFF. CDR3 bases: TGTGCCAGCAGCACAGGGGCCGTGGATGCTTTCTTT.